This TCR beta chain was identified during a study of blood T cell repertoires in COVID-19. Study as a whole: Donors in the United States, Italy and Spain gave samples during acute or convalescent COVID-19. T cells, B-cell-depleted T cells, or PBMCs supplied cDNA or gDNA.

This clone was seen a few times. The table came from immunoSEQ multiplex PCR; TCRdb's copy has only in-frame clones and leaves some out. Here the sample spans about 59,000 clones, around 80% being singletons. The V gene end was trimmed by 7 bases and the J gene end by 5 bases; junction bases not matched to a gene: 17. The CDR3 is 16 residues long. Looked up from germline, CDR1 is GTSNPN and CDR2 is SVGIG (reference sequence). The clonotype was recovered from a man in his fifties or sixties with acute or convalescent COVID-19. The rearrangement links TRBV30 to TRBJ2-3, with 8 bases lining up with TRBD2. Sequenced material: peripheral blood. DNA for the CDR3: TGTGCCTCCCTCCACCTAAGCGGGAGACCGGGAGATACGCAGTATTTT. This encodes CASLHLSGRPGDTQYF.